Below, 12 T cell receptor beta chains from the same sample are listed, as sequenced in a study of T-cell memory formation after mild COVID-19. TCRdb redid the calling of the 5' RACE reads with MiXCR, one entry per CDR3 protein. The table records approximately 340,000 distinct CDR3 sequences, about a sixth of them present only once. Sequences were obtained from PBMCs or a T cell subset sorted from them (not recorded which). Receptors originate from a man aged 18 to 30 who had mild COVID-19 (a few samples of this study predate the infection). Cell type and time point are not known.

At least ten counts were recorded for this clonotype. This chain connects TRBV4-1 to TRBJ2-2, with 8 bases identical to TRBD2. The J segment lost 2 bases and the V segment lost 2 bases, leaving 4 bases of the junction unmatched. Germline V gene lookup returns CDR1 MGHRA and CDR2 YSYEKL. CDR3 size: 16 residues. CDR3 residues: CASSQLAGGNTGELFF. In nucleotides, the CDR3 is TGCGCCAGCAGCCAACTCGCGGGGGGTAACACCGGGGAGCTGTTTTTT.

This clonotype has at least ten counts. CDR3 protein: CASSQDRGSSYNEQFF. The CDR3 region has the DNA TGTGCCAGCAGCCAAGATAGGGGGTCCTCCTACAATGAGCAGTTCTTC. The chain joins TRBV4-2 to TRBJ2-1, with D maybe TRBD1 (6 bases). Trimming stripped 0 bases from V and 0 bases from J, with 9 bases between. From germline, CDR1 is LGHNA and CDR2 YNFKEQ. The CDR3 is made up of 16 amino acids.

In this sample, this clonotype turned up a few times. This chain links TRBV7-8 with TRBJ1-5, with no clear D. This CDR3 spans 16 amino acids. CDR1 and CDR2 (germline): SGHVS, FQNEAQ. V lost 1 base, J lost 5 bases, and 15 bases lay in between. The DNA for the CDR3 is TGTGCCAGCAGCTTAGTCTCAGTGACGGCATATCAGCCCCAGCATTTT. It specifies CASSLVSVTAYQPQHF.

This chain connects TRBV11-2 to TRBJ2-1; no clear D. The length of the CDR3 is 12 residues. Germline values: CDR1 SGHAT, CDR2 FQNNGV. V was trimmed by 2 bases and J by 10 bases, leaving 9 bases between them. The CDR3 region is CASSLPPAEQFF. DNA for the CDR3: TGTGCCAGCAGCTTACCCCCGGCGGAGCAGTTCTTC.

This clonotype has a handful of counts. This chain uses TRBV7-6 with TRBJ2-1; 8 bases are shared with TRBD2. The CDR3 contains 16 residues. From germline, CDR1 is SGHVS and CDR2 FNYEAQ. Trimming took 2 bases from V and 7 from J; bases not matched to a gene: 10. CDR3 loop: CASSLRMAGGRNEQFF. Written as DNA, the CDR3 is TGTGCCAGCAGCTTACGAATGGCGGGGGGCCGTAATGAGCAGTTCTTC.

V usage is TRBV6-5 and J usage is TRBJ1-2; D is undetermined. Trimming took off 0 bases at V and 5 bases at J, with 16 bases between the two ends. The CDR3 covers 16 residues. Germline CDR1 reads MNHEY; CDR2 reads SVGAGI. The CDR3 here is CASSYSSSGDPYGYTF. The CDR3 DNA reads as TGTGCCAGCAGTTACTCGAGTTCAGGCGATCCGTATGGCTACACCTTC.

The rearrangement uses TRBV7-8 and TRBJ2-7; D unclear. Germline V gene data show CDR1 as SGHVS and CDR2 as FQNEAQ. Trimming cost V 1 base and J 3 bases, with 10 bases left between them. The CDR3 is 14 residues long. The CDR3 DNA reads TGTGCCAGCAGCTTAGAAGGGTTCAGCTACGAGCAGTACGTC. As protein: CASSLEGFSYEQYV.

The chain recombines TRBV15 with TRBJ2-3, with 9 positions matching TRBD2. CDR1 LNHNV and CDR2 YYDKDF come from the germline V gene (reference sequence). This CDR3 is built from 17 residues. J gave up 0 bases and V 0 bases, and 4 bases lay outside the gene matches. CDR3 loop: CATSRDDSGGSTDTQYF. CDR3 nucleotides: TGTGCCACCAGCAGAGATGATAGCGGGGGAAGCACAGATACGCAGTATTTT.

CDR3 coding DNA: TGTGCCACCAGTGATCCCGCCGGGGGTGGGGGAGCCACAGATACGCAGTATTTT. Translation: CATSDPAGGGGATDTQYF. The chain combines TRBV24-1 with TRBJ2-3, with TRBD2 as a possible D gene (6 bases). Germline loops: CDR1 KGHDR, CDR2 SFDVKD. This CDR3 spans 18 amino acids. Trimming took 3 bases from V and 2 from J, leaving 20 bases between them.

The chain is built from TRBV7-6 and TRBJ2-1; D remains unclear. The CDR3 is 16 residues long. Germline-derived CDR1 and CDR2 are SGHVS and FNYEAQ. The V end lost 7 bases, the J end lost 4 bases, and 20 bases lay between the germline ends. CDR3 residues: CASIPTGHSVYNEQFF. The CDR3, as DNA: TGTGCCAGCATCCCCACTGGCCACAGCGTTTACAATGAGCAGTTCTTC.

The chain recombines TRBV5-1 with TRBJ2-5, with D possibly matching TRBD1 (5 bases). The germline V gene encodes CDR1 SGHRS and CDR2 YFSETQ. This CDR3 is built from 13 residues. With 7 bases removed from V and 2 bases from J, the gap between germline ends came to 12 bases. CDR3 loop: CASSTGGQETQYF. The CDR3, as DNA: TGCGCCAGCTCTACAGGTGGACAAGAGACCCAGTACTTC.

The rearrangement links TRBV25-1 to TRBJ2-3; 11 nucleotides match TRBD2. Germline CDR1 is MGHDK and CDR2 is SYGVNS. The CDR3 covers 19 residues. The ends lost 5 bases at V and 0 bases at J; junction bases unmatched: 13. Written as DNA, the CDR3 is TGTGCCAGCAGTCCCCGGACTAGCGGGTCCCTTCCTAGCACAGATACGCAGTATTTT. Translating gives CASSPRTSGSLPSTDTQYF.